The present T cell receptor beta chain was sequenced within a study of cytomegalovirus exposure and HLA in healthy donors. With 60 Vbeta and 13 Jbeta primers, the PCR was carried out. Produced via immunoSEQ multiplex PCR; TCRdb's table is partial and in-frame only. With under 40,000 clones in the sample, the ten largest clones hold less than 2%. V lost 0 bases and J lost 10, with 13 bases in between. The CDR3 is made up of 14 amino acids. Germline assignment: CDR1 LNHNV and CDR2 YYDKDF (reference sequence). The chain recombines TRBV15 with TRBJ2-1, with a possible D match to TRBD2 (6 bases). This TCR was recovered from a woman between 40 and 50 years old in good health and CMV-seropositive. The sample taken for sequencing was PBMCs. CDR3 sequence: CATSRDFSGVEQFF. The DNA for the CDR3 is TGTGCCACCAGCAGAGATTTTTCGGGGGTGGAGCAGTTCTTC.